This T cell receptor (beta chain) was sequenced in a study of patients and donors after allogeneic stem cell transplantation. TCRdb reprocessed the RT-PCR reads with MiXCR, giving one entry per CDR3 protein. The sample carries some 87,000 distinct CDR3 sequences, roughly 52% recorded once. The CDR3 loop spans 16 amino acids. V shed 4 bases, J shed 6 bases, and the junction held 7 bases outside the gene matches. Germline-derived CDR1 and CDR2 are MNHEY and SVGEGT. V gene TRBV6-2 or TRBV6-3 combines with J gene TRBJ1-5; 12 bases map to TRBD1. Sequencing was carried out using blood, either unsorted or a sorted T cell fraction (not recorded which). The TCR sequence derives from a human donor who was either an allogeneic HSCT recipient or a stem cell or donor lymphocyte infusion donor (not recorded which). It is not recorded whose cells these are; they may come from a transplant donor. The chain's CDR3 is CASSSFGTGGGQPQHF. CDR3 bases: TGTGCCAGCAGTTCTTTCGGGACAGGGGGCGGTCAGCCCCAGCATTTT.